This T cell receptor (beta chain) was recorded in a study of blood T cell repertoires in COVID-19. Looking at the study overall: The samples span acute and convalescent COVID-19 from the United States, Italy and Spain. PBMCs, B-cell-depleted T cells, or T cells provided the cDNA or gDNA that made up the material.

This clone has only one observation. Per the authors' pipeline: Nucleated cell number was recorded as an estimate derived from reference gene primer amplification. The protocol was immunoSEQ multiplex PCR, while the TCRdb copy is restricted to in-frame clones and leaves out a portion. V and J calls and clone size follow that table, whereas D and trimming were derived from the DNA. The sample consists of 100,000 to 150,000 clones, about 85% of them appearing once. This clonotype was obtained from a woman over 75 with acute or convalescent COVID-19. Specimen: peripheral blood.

As DNA, the CDR3 is TGTGCCAGCCTCCCCCGGGGGAATGGTGAAGCTTTCTTT. Its protein product is CASLPRGNGEAFF. This chain links TRBV27 with TRBJ1-1; tentatively, D is TRBD1 (5 bases). The V and J ends lost 8 bases and 7 bases respectively, with 17 bases between them. CDR1 MNHEY and CDR2 SMNVEV come from the germline V gene (reference sequence). This CDR3 contains 13 residues.